Below, 28 T cell receptor beta chains from the same sample are listed, as sequenced in a study of regulatory T cells in long-lasting Graves disease. The TCR beta library used iRepertoire HTBI primers with Arm-PCR amplification of CDR3. MiXCR, run by TCRdb on the multiplex PCR reads, gives a single entry per CDR3 protein. In the table there are about 370,000 distinct CDR3 sequences, about a sixth of which are singletons. Time point denoted: newly diagnosed GD, antithyroid drugs for less than 3 months. Researchers made the TCR library from RNA that was extracted from PBMCs. This sample comprised peripheral blood mononuclear cells (PBMCs), obtained at new diagnosis, from a patient treated with antithyroid drugs. The receptors shown here come from a female donor with Graves disease.

V and J are TRBV7-3 and TRBJ2-6; the match to TRBD2 covers 15 bases. The CDR3 runs 16 residues. The junction had 6 bases not matched to a gene; V was cut back by 11 bases and J by 4 bases. Per the germline V gene, CDR1 is SGHTA and CDR2 is FQGTGA. CDR3 protein: CARGLAGGEGANVLTF. The CDR3 DNA follows: TGTGCCCGCGGACTAGCGGGAGGGGAGGGGGCCAACGTCCTGACTTTC.

The genes are TRBV28 and TRBJ2-2; no clear D gene. The V gene's germline CDR1 is MDHEN and CDR2 SYDVKM. V was shortened by 7 bases and J by 1 base, with 4 bases between the two germline ends. This CDR3 spans 12 amino acids. CDR3 residues: CASNQNTGELFF. CDR3 DNA: TGTGCCAGCAATCAGAACACCGGGGAGCTGTTTTTT.

This clonotype turned up a few times. The chain recombines TRBV12-3 or TRBV12-4 with TRBJ1-3; D gene uncertain. With 2 bases removed from V and 0 bases from J, the gap between germline ends came to 11 bases. This CDR3 is built from 16 residues. CDR3 sequence: CASSLNARLSGNTIYF. The CDR3 coding sequence is TGTGCCAGCAGTTTAAACGCCAGACTCTCTGGAAACACCATATATTTT.

This clonotype was counted ten times or more. CDR3 sequence (DNA): TGTGCCAGCAGCTTAGTTAGCGGGCGAGAGACCCAGTACTTC. It specifies CASSLVSGRETQYF. V usage is TRBV7-2 and J usage is TRBJ2-5; 7 nucleotides agree with TRBD2. The V segment lost 1 base and the J segment 4 bases; nucleotides outside the gene matches: 3. Germline V gives CDR1 SGHTA, CDR2 FQGNSA. There are 14 residues in the CDR3. The full variable domain, rest sourced from reference TRBV7-2 and TRBJ2-5, is GAGVSQSPSNKVTEKGKDVELRCDPISGHTALYWYRQSLGQGLEFLIYFQGNSAPDKSGLPSDRFSAERTGGSVSTLTIQRTQQEDSAVYLCASSLVSGRETQYFGPGTRLLVL.

The sample holds many counts of this clonotype. V and J are TRBV6-1 and TRBJ2-7; D gene uncertain. Germline V lookup: CDR1 MNHNS, CDR2 SASEGT. The CDR3 covers 13 residues. V shed 6 bases and J shed 5 bases, with 14 bases lying between them. The CDR3 loop is CASRAPLRDEQYF. As DNA, the CDR3 is TGTGCCAGCAGAGCCCCCCTTCGCGACGAGCAGTACTTC.

The sample holds many counts of this clonotype. The rearrangement joins TRBV7-2 to TRBJ2-3; 9 nucleotides align to TRBD2. V was pared by 5 bases and J by 4 bases, with 10 bases of the junction left unmatched. In germline, CDR1 is SGHTA, CDR2 FQGNSA. The CDR3 loop spans 16 amino acids. CDR3 DNA: TGTGCCAGCAGCCCTAGGGCTAGCGGGGTGTCAGATACGCAGTATTTT. Encoded protein: CASSPRASGVSDTQYF.

At least ten counts were recorded for this clonotype. The genes are TRBV12-3 or TRBV12-4 and TRBJ1-5, with D unclear. The V end lost 1 base, the J end lost 4 bases, and 17 bases lay between the germline ends. The CDR3 is 17 residues long. CDR3 nucleotide sequence: TGTGCCAGCAGTTTAGAGTTTCTGGGGTCAAAAAATCAGCCCCAGCATTTT. This encodes CASSLEFLGSKNQPQHF.

A note on this clonotype: This may come from a read error, since a much larger clone is one base off. The V and J genes are TRBV6-2 or TRBV6-3 and TRBJ1-1, with D possibly being TRBD1 (6 bases). Trimming took off 6 bases at V and 0 bases at J, with 11 bases between the two ends. CDR1 MNHEY and CDR2 SVGEGT come from the germline V gene. This CDR3 has 14 amino acids. CDR3 residues: CASSWDNLNTEAFF. The CDR3 DNA reads TGTGCCAGCAGCTGGGACAATTTGAACACTGAAGCTTTCTTT.

This clonotype was seen repeatedly, ten times or more. The CDR3 reads CASSQADRMNTEAFF. CDR3 coding DNA: TGTGCCAGCAGCCAAGCGGACAGGATGAACACTGAAGCTTTCTTT. This rearrangement joins TRBV3-1 to TRBJ1-1; 7 nucleotides match TRBD1. Trimming cost V 1 base and J 0 bases; bases outside gene matches: 2. This CDR3 comprises 15 residues. Germline assignment: CDR1 LGHDT and CDR2 YNNKEL (reference sequence).

In its sample, this clonotype was seen once. The chain employs TRBV4-1 and TRBJ2-2, with D possibly TRBD1 on 6 matching bases. The CDR3 is 16 amino acids. The V end was cut by 0 bases, the J end by 3 bases, with 11 bases between. Germline CDR1 reads MGHRA; CDR2 reads YSYEKL. The CDR3 spells CASSQEARGYTGELFF. Here the CDR3 DNA reads TGCGCCAGCAGCCAAGAAGCCAGGGGATACACCGGGGAGCTGTTTTTT.

As to this clonotype: Given a much more abundant clone one base away, this may be a read error. The conserved phenylalanine or tryptophan is not found at the CDR3 terminus, so this likely reflects a read error. The chain joins TRBV5-1 to TRBJ2-6; possibly TRBD2 for D (5 bases). Germline V CDR1 and CDR2: SGHRS, YFSETQ. V lost 1 base and J lost 2, with 7 bases in between. The CDR3 contains 15 residues. The CDR3 spells CASSLTGTGANVLTS. The CDR3 DNA follows: TGCGCCAGCAGCTTGACGGGAACTGGGGCCAACGTCCTGACTTCC.

This clonotype was seen at least ten times. V is TRBV28 and J is TRBJ1-2, with D maybe TRBD1 (5 bases). Trimming took off 6 bases at V and 8 bases at J, with 19 bases between the two ends. CDR1 MDHEN and CDR2 SYDVKM come from the germline V gene. The length of the CDR3 is 14 residues. This CDR3 is CASSSGGESSGYTF. Written as DNA, the CDR3 is TGTGCCAGCAGCTCGGGAGGGGAGTCCTCCGGCTACACCTTC.

This clonotype appeared a few times. The chain employs TRBV19 and TRBJ2-2; 7 nucleotides agree with TRBD2. V shed 7 bases, J shed 0 bases, and the junction held 8 bases outside the gene matches. There are 16 residues in the CDR3. Germline V gene lookup returns CDR1 LNHDA and CDR2 SQIVND (reference sequence). CDR3 protein: CASIRNGRPNTGELFF. CDR3 sequence (DNA): TGTGCCAGTATAAGAAACGGGAGGCCGAACACCGGGGAGCTGTTTTTT.

This clonotype was observed a handful of times. The rearrangement uses TRBV9 and TRBJ2-3, with 10 positions matching TRBD2. V lost 0 bases to trimming and J lost 6 bases; unmatched junction nucleotides: 7. The germline V gene has CDR1 SGDLS and CDR2 YYNGEE. There are 16 residues in the CDR3. This CDR3 is CASSVVQREGRDTQYF. The CDR3, as DNA: TGTGCCAGCAGCGTAGTTCAGCGGGAGGGCCGGGATACGCAGTATTTT.

At least ten counts were recorded for this clonotype. The chain combines TRBV4-3 with TRBJ1-2; D is uncertain. Looked up from germline, CDR1 is LGHNA and CDR2 is YSLEER. The CDR3 consists of 14 residues. Trimming cost V 1 base and J 5 bases, with 11 bases left between them. Here the CDR3 reads CASSQGGQSYGYTF. The CDR3 coding sequence is TGCGCCAGCAGCCAAGGCGGGCAGTCTTATGGCTACACCTTC.

This clonotype was observed a handful of times. The gene calls are TRBV19 and TRBJ2-2, with D tentatively TRBD1 (5 bases). V shed 3 bases and J shed 8 bases, with 7 bases lying between them. The CDR3 has 12 residues. Per the germline V gene, CDR1 is LNHDA and CDR2 is SQIVND (reference sequence). CDR3 residues: CASSIQGGELFF. The DNA for the CDR3 is TGTGCCAGTAGTATCCAGGGTGGGGAGCTGTTTTTT.

In its sample, this clonotype was seen many times. CDR3 coding DNA: TGCGCCAGCAGCTGGGGGACAGGGTTCGGCAATGAGCAGTTCTTC. Translating gives CASSWGTGFGNEQFF. This chain uses TRBV5-1 with TRBJ2-1; 9 nucleotides match TRBD1. This CDR3 has 15 residues. Germline V gene data show CDR1 as SGHRS and CDR2 as YFSETQ. The ends lost 3 bases at V and 6 bases at J; junction bases unmatched: 7.

This clonotype has more than one count but fewer than ten. V gene TRBV19 combines with J gene TRBJ1-2; D is unclear. The V end lost 6 bases, the J end lost 0 bases, and 14 bases lay between the germline ends. The germline gives CDR1 LNHDA, CDR2 SQIVND (reference sequence). This CDR3 region has 15 residues. The CDR3 coding sequence is TGTGCCAGTAGCCCAGACGGCGCAGCTAACTATGGCTACACCTTC. Residues: CASSPDGAANYGYTF.

This sequence joins TRBV19 and TRBJ2-7; 8 bases map to TRBD2. From germline, CDR1 is LNHDA and CDR2 SQIVND (reference sequence). V shed 6 bases, J shed 2 bases, and the junction held 6 bases outside the gene matches. This CDR3 contains 14 residues. The DNA of the CDR3 is TGTGCCAGTAGCGTCGCTAGCGGGCCCTACGAGCAGTACTTC. Translating it yields CASSVASGPYEQYF.

This clonotype has at least ten counts. The V call is TRBV6-1, the J call TRBJ2-7, with D perhaps TRBD1 or TRBD2 (5 bases each). This CDR3 comprises 16 residues. Germline V CDR1 and CDR2: MNHNS, SASEGT. V was cut by 6 bases and J by 4 bases, with 22 bases left in between. The CDR3 spells CASRKPNWGIPYEQYF. In nucleotides, the CDR3 is TGTGCCAGCAGAAAGCCCAACTGGGGGATTCCTTACGAGCAGTACTTC.

This clonotype was seen ten or more times. The V call is TRBV11-2, the J call TRBJ2-5, with a tentative D call TRBD2 (6 bases). Between the trimmed V and J ends, which lost 1 base and 4 bases, there was a span of 10 bases. CDR3 length: 14 amino acids. Looked up from germline, CDR1 is SGHAT and CDR2 is FQNNGV. CDR3 DNA: TGTGCCAGCAGCTTAGCGCGGGGTCCAGAGACCCAGTACTTC. Protein sequence: CASSLARGPETQYF.

This clonotype was detected a few times. The chain couples TRBV24-1 to TRBJ2-1; D is undetermined. Germline V lookup: CDR1 KGHDR, CDR2 SFDVKD. Trimming removed 0 bases from V and 0 bases from J, with 14 bases in between. The length of the CDR3 is 18 residues. The CDR3 nucleotides are TGTGCCACCAGTGATTTGGCTCGCGGTACTTCCTCCTACAATGAGCAGTTCTTC. Encoded protein: CATSDLARGTSSYNEQFF.

This clonotype was seen repeatedly, ten times or more. The rearrangement joins TRBV7-9 to TRBJ1-2; D is unclear. Between the trimmed V and J ends, which lost 2 bases and 8 bases, there was a span of 18 bases. Per the germline V gene, CDR1 is SEHNR and CDR2 is FQNEAQ (reference sequence). This CDR3 has 15 amino acids. The CDR3, as DNA: TGTGCCAGCAGCTTAACTTGGGCAGAGGTATACGGCTACACCTTC. This translates into CASSLTWAEVYGYTF.

This clonotype was detected ten times or more. This chain uses TRBV29-1 with TRBJ2-7; D possibly corresponds to TRBD1 (6 bases). Germline V lookup: CDR1 SQVTM, CDR2 ANQGSEA. Trimming pared 5 bases from V and 0 bases from J, leaving 8 bases between. The CDR3 consists of 12 residues. The CDR3: CSVRDNSYEQYF. The CDR3 bases are TGCAGCGTTAGGGACAACTCCTACGAGCAGTACTTC.

This clonotype was counted ten times or more. This chain connects TRBV20-1 to TRBJ1-4; 7 positions match TRBD1. The CDR3 is made up of 15 amino acids. The ends lost 0 bases at V and 8 bases at J; junction bases unmatched: 9. Germline CDR1 is DFQATT and CDR2 is SNEGSKA (reference sequence). The CDR3 DNA is TGCAGTGCTAGAGATCTTAACAGGGGAGGGGAAAAACTGTTTTTT. Protein product: CSARDLNRGGEKLFF.

In its sample, this clonotype was seen once. CDR3 bases: TGTGCCAGCAGCCCCGATAGTGGACTAGCGGGAGCCTTTGGGCAGTTCTTC. Amino acids: CASSPDSGLAGAFGQFF. The rearrangement uses TRBV7-9 and TRBJ2-1, with 13 positions matching TRBD2. From germline, CDR1 is SEHNR and CDR2 FQNEAQ (reference sequence). Trimming removed 5 bases from V and 12 bases from J; junction bases left unmatched: 16. The CDR3 has 17 residues.

This clonotype was found a few times. The chain has TRBV7-9 and TRBJ2-1; possibly TRBD1 for D (6 bases). The CDR3 has 15 amino acids. Germline assignment: CDR1 SEHNR and CDR2 FQNEAQ (reference sequence). The V and J ends lost 5 bases and 10 bases respectively, with 21 bases between them. In DNA form, the CDR3 reads TGTGCCAGCAGCACCCGGACCACCCTAGGGGGAGAGCAGTTCTTC. This sequence encodes CASSTRTTLGGEQFF.

There are many counts of this clonotype. The J gene is TRBJ1-2, the V gene TRBV2, with no clear D. This CDR3 has 12 residues. V lost 8 bases and J lost 4, with 11 bases in between. The germline CDR1 and CDR2 sequences are SNHLY and FYNNEI. The CDR3 loop is CASSAAFYGYTF. Here the CDR3 DNA reads TGTGCCAGCTCAGCGGCCTTCTATGGCTACACCTTC.